The 29 T cell receptor beta chains in this list originate from one sample, sequenced in a study of prognosis after radiotherapy for stage I lung cancer. Two-round multiplex PCR on genomic DNA was the method by which TCR beta CDR3 was amplified. Gene-specific TRBV and TRBJ primers were used in PCR round one. TCRdb reanalysed the multiplex PCR reads using MiXCR and keeps one entry per CDR3 protein. This sample has 10,000 to 15,000 distinct CDR3 sequences; 43% occur once, and the top ten carry roughly 40%. The source was PBMCs, collected before or after stereotactic body radiation therapy (not recorded which). The receptors were gathered from a donor over 45 with non-small cell lung cancer.

Only a few counts were recorded for this clonotype. With a far larger clone one base away, a read error is the likely cause. The rearrangement uses TRBV6-1 and TRBJ1-2, with D uncertain. Germline CDR1 is MNHNS and CDR2 is SASEGT. The CDR3 is 16 residues long. Deletions cut 5 bases from V and 0 bases from J, with 16 bases between. CDR3 sequence reads: CASSHGDIRANYGYTF. Here the CDR3 DNA reads TGTGCCAGCAGTCACGGAGACATTAGGGCTAACTATGGCTACACCTTC.

The rearrangement uses TRBV5-4 and TRBJ2-3; 10 positions match TRBD2. This CDR3 is 16 amino acids long. CDR1 and CDR2 (germline): SGHNT, YYREEE (reference sequence). V was clipped by 2 bases and J by 6 bases; unmatched bases: 9. CDR3 nucleotide sequence: TGTGCCAGCAGCTTAGGAATAGCGGGGGGAGGCGATACGCAGTATTTT. This gives the protein CASSLGIAGGGDTQYF.

This clonotype was seen at least ten times. The rearrangement joins TRBV5-1 to TRBJ2-1; 7 bases line up with TRBD1. Germline-derived CDR1 and CDR2 are SGHRS and YFSETQ. CDR3 length: 13 amino acids. Trimming took 4 bases from V and 6 from J; bases not matched to a gene: 4. CDR3 sequence reads: CASSDQGVNEQFF. The CDR3 DNA sequence: TGCGCCAGCAGCGACCAGGGGGTCAATGAGCAGTTCTTC.

This clonotype was counted at least ten times. CDR3 protein: CATSDFGETQYF. CDR3 bases: TGTGCCACCAGTGATTTTGGAGAGACCCAGTACTTC. The chain links TRBV24-1 to TRBJ2-5; D is uncertain. Germline loops: CDR1 KGHDR, CDR2 SFDVKD. This CDR3 has 12 amino acids. V lost 1 base, J lost 4 bases, and 3 bases lay in between.

V is TRBV5-1 and J is TRBJ2-2; D possibly matches TRBD1 or TRBD2 (5 bases each). Trimming pared 2 bases from V and 4 bases from J, leaving 18 bases between. The germline V gene encodes CDR1 SGHRS and CDR2 YFSETQ. CDR3 size: 17 residues. For the CDR3, the DNA is TGCGCCAGCAGCTTACTACCCGGGACGGCGGGCACCGGGGAGCTGTTTTTT. Translating gives CASSLLPGTAGTGELFF.

The chain recombines TRBV19 with TRBJ2-7; D call uncertain. The CDR3 has 13 amino acids. Deletions cut 3 bases from V and 2 bases from J, with 8 bases between. Germline values: CDR1 LNHDA, CDR2 SQIVND (reference sequence). CDR3 DNA sequence: TGTGCCAGTAGTATCGCATCGGCCTACGAGCAGTACTTC. It is translated as CASSIASAYEQYF. Together with reference TRBV19 and TRBJ2-7, the CDR3 gives the full variable domain: DGGITQSPKYLFRKEGQNVTLSCEQNLNHDAMYWYRQDPGQGLRLIYYSQIVNDFQKGDIAEGYSVSREKKESFPLTVTSAQKNPTAFYLCASSIASAYEQYFGPGTRLTVT.

This clonotype was seen only once. With a much larger clone just one base away, this may be a read error. V is TRBV20-1 and J is TRBJ2-3; perhaps D is TRBD1 or TRBD2 (5 bases each). Germline V gives CDR1 DFQATT, CDR2 SNEGSKA (reference sequence). V was clipped by 6 bases and J by 7 bases, with 20 bases between them. CDR3 size: 14 residues. In DNA form, the CDR3 reads TGCAGTGCCCGGGACGGATCTGTGGTAAATACGCAGTATTTT. Translated: CSARDGSVVNTQYF.

This clonotype was detected ten times or more. The rearrangement uses TRBV4-3 and TRBJ2-3, with D possibly being TRBD1 or TRBD2 (5 bases each). Between the trimmed V and J ends, which lost 1 base and 4 bases, there was a span of 9 bases. From germline, CDR1 is LGHNA and CDR2 YSLEER. This CDR3 is 14 amino acids long. The CDR3 sequence is CASSQALGADTQYF. CDR3 DNA: TGCGCCAGCAGCCAAGCACTGGGGGCAGATACGCAGTATTTT.

The rearrangement uses TRBV6-2 or TRBV6-3 and TRBJ1-2; tentatively, D is TRBD1 (6 bases). CDR3 length equals 13 residues. Germline V gene data show CDR1 as MNHEY and CDR2 as SVGEGT. Trimming stripped 10 bases from V and 6 bases from J, with 18 bases between. CDR3: CATNRVGADGYTF. The CDR3 region has the DNA TGTGCCACTAACCGTGTGGGGGCGGATGGCTACACCTTC.

This clonotype was observed many times. This chain uses TRBV3-2 with TRBJ2-1. TRBV3-2 is annotated as a pseudogene. The CDR3 extends over 13 amino acids. The CDR3 region has the DNA TGTGCCAGCAGCCCTTTTAGAATTCGTGAGCAGTTCTTC. It translates to CASSPFRIREQFF.

On this clonotype itself: A single base is all that separates this from a far larger clone, so a read error is likely. This sequence joins TRBV28 and TRBJ2-1, with D perhaps matching TRBD2 (5 bases). V dropped 3 bases and J dropped 3 bases, with 12 bases sitting between them. CDR1 and CDR2 from the germline V gene are MDHEN and SYDVKM. There are 15 residues in the CDR3. The CDR3 spells CASSLGIGIYNEQFF. CDR3 DNA: TGTGCCAGCAGTTTGGGTATCGGGATCTACAATGAGCAGTTCTTC.

Regarding this clonotype: This likely reflects a read error, since a far larger clone is one base away. The chain recombines TRBV6-8 with TRBJ2-7; TRBD1 aligns across 7 bases. With 5 bases clipped from V and 0 bases from J, the junction kept 4 bases outside the gene matches. This CDR3 is 14 amino acids long. Germline V lookup: CDR1 MNHGY, CDR2 SAAAGT. Here the CDR3 reads CASSMGQLSYEQYF. The CDR3 coding sequence is TGTGCCAGCAGTATGGGACAGCTCTCCTACGAGCAGTACTTC.

Many counts were recorded for this clonotype. The chain joins TRBV30 to TRBJ2-7; perhaps TRBD1 as D (7 bases). V dropped 1 base and J dropped 0 bases, with 13 bases sitting between them. Germline CDR1 is GTSNPN and CDR2 is SVGIG (reference sequence). The CDR3 has 15 amino acids. The CDR3 region is CAWSDAGQSSYEQYF. The CDR3 bases are TGTGCCTGGAGTGATGCGGGACAGAGCTCCTACGAGCAGTACTTC.

This clonotype was observed many times. The V gene is TRBV27, the J gene TRBJ2-5; possible D gene TRBD2, 5 bases. CDR1 MNHEY and CDR2 SMNVEV come from the germline V gene (reference sequence). The ends were cut back, 6 bases at V and 4 bases at J, with 15 bases in the middle. This CDR3 has 14 residues. CDR3 protein: CASRAHSGGETQYF. The CDR3 bases are TGTGCCAGCAGAGCCCACAGCGGCGGAGAGACCCAGTACTTC.

V usage is TRBV6-5 and J usage is TRBJ2-6; D not resolved. The CDR3 is 17 amino acids. Germline CDR1 reads MNHEY; CDR2 reads SVGAGI. Trimming stripped 2 bases from V and 0 bases from J, with 11 bases between. The CDR3 protein is CASSYGFSSSGANVLTF. The CDR3 nucleotides read TGTGCCAGCAGTTACGGGTTCAGTTCCTCTGGGGCCAACGTCCTGACTTTC.

Regarding this clonotype: A far larger clone is one nucleotide away, so this likely arose from a read error. This rearrangement joins TRBV6-1 to TRBJ2-2; D ambiguous. The CDR3 is 15 amino acids. The ends were cut back, 4 bases at V and 3 bases at J, with 12 bases in the middle. Germline values: CDR1 MNHNS, CDR2 SASEGT. The CDR3: CASSVVGLDTGELFF. The CDR3 DNA reads TGTGCCAGCAGTGTCGTGGGGTTGGACACCGGGGAGCTGTTTTTT.

In its sample, this clonotype was seen once. This chain links TRBV6-5 with TRBJ2-3; no reliable D call. The CDR3 length is 13 residues. Germline V gene sequence: CDR1 MNHEY, CDR2 SVGAGI. The germline V and J ends were trimmed by 0 bases and 3 bases, with 4 bases remaining between them. CDR3: CASSYSGTDTQYF. CDR3 in DNA: TGTGCCAGCAGTTACTCAGGGACAGATACGCAGTATTTT.

The chain recombines TRBV6-1 with TRBJ1-2; D remains ambiguous. Germline CDR1 and CDR2: MNHNS and SASEGT. Trimming cost V 3 bases and J 1 base, with 3 bases left between them. The CDR3 runs to 12 residues. CDR3 protein: CASSDNNYGYTF. The DNA of the CDR3 is TGTGCCAGCAGTGACAATAACTATGGCTACACCTTC.

This clonotype is medium-sized. The chain couples TRBV5-1 to TRBJ2-2, with D possibly being TRBD1 (6 bases). Looked up from germline, CDR1 is SGHRS and CDR2 is YFSETQ. The CDR3 runs to 13 residues. V shed 4 bases and J shed 6 bases, with 10 bases lying between them. The CDR3 nucleotides read TGCGCCAGCAGCCTAAACAGGGCCGGGGAGCTGTTTTTT. It yields the protein CASSLNRAGELFF.

In this sample, this clonotype turned up many times. The chain joins TRBV10-3 to TRBJ2-1, with 9 nucleotides matching TRBD1. Germline assignment: CDR1 ENHRY and CDR2 SYGVKD. V lost 7 bases, J lost 3 bases, and 1 base stayed unmatched. The CDR3 is 13 residues long. As DNA, the CDR3 is TGTGCCATCAACAGGGGGCTCTACAATGAGCAGTTCTTC. It specifies CAINRGLYNEQFF.

About this clonotype: The junction does not match germline at one end; this may be a read error. The CDR3 nucleotides are TGTGCCAGCAGTATTACTAGCGGCACAGATACTCAGTATTTT. Translation: CASSITSGTDTQYF. The V gene is TRBV7-2, the J gene TRBJ2-3; TRBD2 agrees at 8 bases. The CDR3 runs 14 residues. The germline CDR1 and CDR2 sequences are SGHTA and FQGNSA. Together with reference TRBV7-2 and TRBJ2-3, the CDR3 gives the full variable domain: GAGVSQSPSNKVTEKGKDVELRCDPISGHTALYWYRQSLGQGLEFLIYFQGNSAPDKSGLPSDRFSAERTGGSVSTLTIQRTQQEDSAVYLCASSITSGTDTQYFGPGTRLTVL.

The sample holds many counts of this clonotype. This chain joins TRBV11-2 and TRBJ1-1, with D uncertain. The germline CDR1 and CDR2 sequences are SGHAT and FQNNGV. With 0 bases removed from V and 1 base from J, the gap between germline ends came to 3 bases. The CDR3 length is 13 residues. The CDR3 here is CASSLDRNTEAFF. CDR3 sequence (DNA): TGTGCCAGCAGCTTAGACAGGAACACTGAAGCTTTCTTT.

The rearrangement uses TRBV5-1 and TRBJ2-7; 7 bases line up with TRBD2. CDR3 length equals 14 residues. J was trimmed by 5 bases and V by 1 base; bases with no gene match: 6. CDR1 and CDR2 from the germline V gene are SGHRS and YFSETQ. CDR3 in amino acids: CASSLSGNFHEQYF. CDR3 nucleotides: TGCGCCAGCAGCTTGAGCGGGAACTTCCACGAGCAGTACTTC.

This clonotype was picked up one time. The V gene is TRBV7-6, the J gene TRBJ1-6, with D possibly TRBD1 on 5 matching bases. CDR1 and CDR2 from the germline V gene are SGHVS and FNYEAQ. V was shortened by 5 bases and J by 10 bases, with 18 bases between the two germline ends. The length of the CDR3 is 15 residues. CDR3 DNA: TGTGCCAGCAGCCAAGATGCAGGGTTAGTCTCACCCCTCCACTTT. Translation: CASSQDAGLVSPLHF.

This clonotype appeared many times. The chain joins TRBV29-1 to TRBJ2-1; 11 bases line up with TRBD1. Looked up from germline, CDR1 is SQVTM and CDR2 is ANQGSEA. V lost 7 bases and J lost 8; bases outside the gene matches: 13. The length of the CDR3 is 15 residues. CDR3 loop: CSAPGGTGGTDEQFF. DNA for the CDR3: TGCAGCGCCCCAGGGGGGACAGGGGGTACCGATGAGCAGTTCTTC.

This clonotype is labeled as medium-sized (0.01 to 0.1%). The chain uses TRBV5-4 and TRBJ1-2; D is undetermined. V lost 1 base and J lost 5, with 12 bases in between. The germline V gene encodes CDR1 SGHNT and CDR2 YYREEE (reference sequence). The CDR3 covers 14 residues. The CDR3 DNA is TGTGCCAGCAGCTTGAGTTTGTACGTATATGGCTACACCTTC. It encodes CASSLSLYVYGYTF.

The chain carries TRBV28 and TRBJ2-7; D might be TRBD2 (6 bases). Trimming left V 5 bases short and J 6 bases short, with 17 bases between. The CDR3 totals 14 residues. Germline lookup yields CDR1 MDHEN and CDR2 SYDVKM. Here the CDR3 DNA reads TGTGCCAGCAGTGAAGCGGGTGGGATCCGCGAGCAGTACTTC. Amino acids: CASSEAGGIREQYF.

This clonotype is classed as medium-sized. CDR3 in DNA: TGTGCCAGCAGTTACAGGGGACAGAACTATGGCTACACCTTC. This sequence encodes CASSYRGQNYGYTF. The V and J genes are TRBV6-5 and TRBJ1-2; 7 bases fit TRBD1. Per the germline V gene, CDR1 is MNHEY and CDR2 is SVGAGI. V dropped 2 bases and J dropped 2; count of bases not matched to a gene: 2. The CDR3 covers 14 residues.

The J gene is TRBJ2-2, the V gene TRBV6-2 or TRBV6-3, with 10 bases identical to TRBD2. Germline CDR1 MNHEY, CDR2 SVGEGT. The V segment lost 8 bases and the J segment 3 bases; nucleotides outside the gene matches: 9. The CDR3 is 16 amino acids. The CDR3 protein is CASQGWTSGYTGELFF. In nucleotides, the CDR3 is TGTGCCAGCCAGGGCTGGACTAGCGGCTACACCGGGGAGCTGTTTTTT.